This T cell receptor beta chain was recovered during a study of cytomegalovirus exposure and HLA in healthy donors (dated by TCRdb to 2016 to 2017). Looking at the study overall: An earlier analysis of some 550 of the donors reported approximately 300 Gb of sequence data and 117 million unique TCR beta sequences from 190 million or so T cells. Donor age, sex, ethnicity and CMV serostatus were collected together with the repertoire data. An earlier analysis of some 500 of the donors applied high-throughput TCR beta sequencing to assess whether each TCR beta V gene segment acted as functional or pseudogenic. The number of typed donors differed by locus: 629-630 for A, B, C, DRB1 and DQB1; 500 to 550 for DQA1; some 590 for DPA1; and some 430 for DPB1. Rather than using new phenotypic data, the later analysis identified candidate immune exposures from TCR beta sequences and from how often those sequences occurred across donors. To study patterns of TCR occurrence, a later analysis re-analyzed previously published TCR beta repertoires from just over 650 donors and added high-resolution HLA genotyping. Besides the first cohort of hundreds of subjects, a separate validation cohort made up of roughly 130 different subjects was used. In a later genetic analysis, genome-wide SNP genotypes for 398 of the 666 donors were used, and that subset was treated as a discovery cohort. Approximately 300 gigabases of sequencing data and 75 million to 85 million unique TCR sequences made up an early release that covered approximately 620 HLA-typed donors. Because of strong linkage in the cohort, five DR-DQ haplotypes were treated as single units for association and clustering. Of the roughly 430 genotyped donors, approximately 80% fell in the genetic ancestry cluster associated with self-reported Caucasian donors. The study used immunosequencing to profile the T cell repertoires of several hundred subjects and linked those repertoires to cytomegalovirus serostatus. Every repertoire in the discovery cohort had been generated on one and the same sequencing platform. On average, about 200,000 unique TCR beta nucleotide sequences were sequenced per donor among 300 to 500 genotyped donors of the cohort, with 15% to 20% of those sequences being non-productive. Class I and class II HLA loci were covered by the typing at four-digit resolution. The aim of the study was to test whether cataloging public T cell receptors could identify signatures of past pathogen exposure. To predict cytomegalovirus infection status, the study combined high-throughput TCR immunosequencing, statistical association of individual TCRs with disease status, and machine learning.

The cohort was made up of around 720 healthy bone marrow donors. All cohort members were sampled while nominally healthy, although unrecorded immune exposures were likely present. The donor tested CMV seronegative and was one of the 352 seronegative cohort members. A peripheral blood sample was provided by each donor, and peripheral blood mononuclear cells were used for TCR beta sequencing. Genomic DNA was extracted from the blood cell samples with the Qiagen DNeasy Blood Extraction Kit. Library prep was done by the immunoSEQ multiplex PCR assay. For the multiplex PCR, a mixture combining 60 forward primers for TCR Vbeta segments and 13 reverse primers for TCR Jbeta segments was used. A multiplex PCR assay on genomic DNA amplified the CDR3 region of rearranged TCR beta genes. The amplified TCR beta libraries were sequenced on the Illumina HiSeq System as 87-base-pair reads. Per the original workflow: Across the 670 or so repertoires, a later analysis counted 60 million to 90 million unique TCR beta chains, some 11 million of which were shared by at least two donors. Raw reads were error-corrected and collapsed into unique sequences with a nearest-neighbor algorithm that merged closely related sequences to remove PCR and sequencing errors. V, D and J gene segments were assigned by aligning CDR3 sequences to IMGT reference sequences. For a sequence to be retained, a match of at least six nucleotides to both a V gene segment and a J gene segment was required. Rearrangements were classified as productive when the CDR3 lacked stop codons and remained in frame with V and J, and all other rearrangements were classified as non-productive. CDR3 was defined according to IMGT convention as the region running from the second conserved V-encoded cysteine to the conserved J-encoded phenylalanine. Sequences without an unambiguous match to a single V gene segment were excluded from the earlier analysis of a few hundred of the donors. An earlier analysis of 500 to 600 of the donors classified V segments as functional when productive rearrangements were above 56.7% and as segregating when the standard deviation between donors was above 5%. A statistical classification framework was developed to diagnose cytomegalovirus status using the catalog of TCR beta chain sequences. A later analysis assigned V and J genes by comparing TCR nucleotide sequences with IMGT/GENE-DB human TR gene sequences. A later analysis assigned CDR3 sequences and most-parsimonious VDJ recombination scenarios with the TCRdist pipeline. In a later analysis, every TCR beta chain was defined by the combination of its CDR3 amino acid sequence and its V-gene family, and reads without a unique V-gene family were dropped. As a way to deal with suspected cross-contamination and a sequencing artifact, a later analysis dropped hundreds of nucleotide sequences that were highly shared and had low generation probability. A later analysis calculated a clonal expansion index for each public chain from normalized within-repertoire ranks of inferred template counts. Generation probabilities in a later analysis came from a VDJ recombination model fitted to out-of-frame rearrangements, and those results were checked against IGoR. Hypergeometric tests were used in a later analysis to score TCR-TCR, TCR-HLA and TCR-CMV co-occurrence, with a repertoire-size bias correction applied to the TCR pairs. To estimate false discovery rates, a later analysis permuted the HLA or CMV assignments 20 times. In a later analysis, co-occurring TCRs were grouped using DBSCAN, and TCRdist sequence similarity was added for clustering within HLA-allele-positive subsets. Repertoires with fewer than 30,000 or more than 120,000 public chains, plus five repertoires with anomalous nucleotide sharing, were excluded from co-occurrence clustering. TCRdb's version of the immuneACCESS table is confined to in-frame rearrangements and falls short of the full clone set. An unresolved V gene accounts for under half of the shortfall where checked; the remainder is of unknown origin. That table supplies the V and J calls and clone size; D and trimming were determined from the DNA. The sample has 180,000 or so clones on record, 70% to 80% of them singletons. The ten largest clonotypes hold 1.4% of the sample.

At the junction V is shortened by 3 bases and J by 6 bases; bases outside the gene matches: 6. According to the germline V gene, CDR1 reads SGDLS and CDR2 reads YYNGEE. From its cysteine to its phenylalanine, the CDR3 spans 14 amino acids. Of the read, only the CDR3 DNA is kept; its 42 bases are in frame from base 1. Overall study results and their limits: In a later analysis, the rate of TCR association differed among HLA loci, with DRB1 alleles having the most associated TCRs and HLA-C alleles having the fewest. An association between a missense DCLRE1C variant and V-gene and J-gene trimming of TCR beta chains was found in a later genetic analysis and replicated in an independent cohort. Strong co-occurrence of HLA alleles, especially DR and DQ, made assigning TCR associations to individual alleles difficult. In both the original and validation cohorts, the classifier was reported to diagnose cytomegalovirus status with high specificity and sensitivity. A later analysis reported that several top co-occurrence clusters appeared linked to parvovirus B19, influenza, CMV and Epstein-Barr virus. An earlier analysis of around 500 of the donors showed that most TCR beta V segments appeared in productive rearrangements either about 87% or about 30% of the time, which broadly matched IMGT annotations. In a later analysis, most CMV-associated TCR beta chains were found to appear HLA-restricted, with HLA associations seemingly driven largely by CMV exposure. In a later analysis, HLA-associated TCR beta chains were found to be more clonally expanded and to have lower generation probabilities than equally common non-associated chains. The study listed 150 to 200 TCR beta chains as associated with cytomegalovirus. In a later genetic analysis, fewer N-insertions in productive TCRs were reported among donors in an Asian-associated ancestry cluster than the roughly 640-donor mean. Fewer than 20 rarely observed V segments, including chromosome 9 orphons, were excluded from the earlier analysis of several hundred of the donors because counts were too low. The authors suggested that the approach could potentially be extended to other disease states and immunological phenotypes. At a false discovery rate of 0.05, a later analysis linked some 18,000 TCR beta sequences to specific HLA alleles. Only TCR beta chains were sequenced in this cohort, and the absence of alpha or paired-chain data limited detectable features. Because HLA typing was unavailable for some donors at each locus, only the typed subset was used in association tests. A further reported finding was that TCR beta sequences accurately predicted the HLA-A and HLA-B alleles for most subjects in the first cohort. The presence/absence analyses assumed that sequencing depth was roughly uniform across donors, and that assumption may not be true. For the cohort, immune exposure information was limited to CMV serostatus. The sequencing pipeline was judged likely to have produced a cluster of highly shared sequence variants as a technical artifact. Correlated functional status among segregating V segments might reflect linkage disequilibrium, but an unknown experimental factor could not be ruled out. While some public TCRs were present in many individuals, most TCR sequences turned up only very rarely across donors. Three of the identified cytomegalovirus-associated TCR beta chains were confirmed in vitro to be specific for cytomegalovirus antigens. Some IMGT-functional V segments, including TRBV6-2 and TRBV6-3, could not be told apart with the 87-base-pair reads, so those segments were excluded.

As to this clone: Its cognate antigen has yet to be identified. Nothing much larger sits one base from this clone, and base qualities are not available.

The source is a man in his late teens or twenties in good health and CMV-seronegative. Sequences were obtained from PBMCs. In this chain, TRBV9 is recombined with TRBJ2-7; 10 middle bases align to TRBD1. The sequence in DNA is TGTGCCAGCAGCGCATCCGGGACAGGGGTCGAGCAGTACTTC. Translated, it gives CASSASGTGVEQYF.